This T cell receptor beta chain derives from a study of cytomegalovirus exposure and HLA in healthy donors. Study-wide context: Earlier sequencing of 150 million to 200 million T cells yielded 100 million to 140 million unique TCR beta sequences. Findings and limits, study-wide: A later look showed TCR association rates differing by HLA locus, highest for DRB1 and lowest for HLA-C.

Both 60 Vbeta primers and 13 Jbeta primers went into the PCR. Produced via immunoSEQ multiplex PCR; TCRdb's table is partial and in-frame only. The sample comprises 55,000 to 75,000 clones, around 87% of which are singletons, and less than 1.5% rests with the top ten. This clone appeared a few times. Its antigen is undetermined. The CDR3 loop spans 13 amino acids. Germline lookup yields CDR1 LNHDA and CDR2 SQIVND (reference sequence). The V and J ends lost 5 bases and 6 bases, in that order; junction bases with no gene match: 0. This chain joins TRBV19 and TRBJ1-5; 11 bases fit TRBD1. The sample was PBMCs. This clonotype originated in a man aged 18-30 years in good health and CMV-seronegative. The CDR3, as DNA: TGTGCCAGTAGTGGGACAGGGGGTCAGCCCCAGCATTTT. This codes for CASSGTGGQPQHF. Together with reference TRBV19 and TRBJ1-5, the CDR3 gives the full variable domain: DGGITQSPKYLFRKEGQNVTLSCEQNLNHDAMYWYRQDPGQGLRLIYYSQIVNDFQKGDIAEGYSVSREKKESFPLTVTSAQKNPTAFYLCASSGTGGQPQHFGDGTRLSIL.